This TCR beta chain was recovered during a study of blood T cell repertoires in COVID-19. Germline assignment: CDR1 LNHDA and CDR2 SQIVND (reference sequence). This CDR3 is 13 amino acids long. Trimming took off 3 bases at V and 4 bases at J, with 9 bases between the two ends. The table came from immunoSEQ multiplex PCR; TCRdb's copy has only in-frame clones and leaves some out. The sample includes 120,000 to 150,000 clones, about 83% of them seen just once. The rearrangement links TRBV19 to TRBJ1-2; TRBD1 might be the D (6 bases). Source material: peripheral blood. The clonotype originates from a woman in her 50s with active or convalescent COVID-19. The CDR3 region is CASSIPDSYGYTF. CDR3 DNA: TGTGCCAGTAGTATCCCGGACAGCTATGGCTACACCTTC.